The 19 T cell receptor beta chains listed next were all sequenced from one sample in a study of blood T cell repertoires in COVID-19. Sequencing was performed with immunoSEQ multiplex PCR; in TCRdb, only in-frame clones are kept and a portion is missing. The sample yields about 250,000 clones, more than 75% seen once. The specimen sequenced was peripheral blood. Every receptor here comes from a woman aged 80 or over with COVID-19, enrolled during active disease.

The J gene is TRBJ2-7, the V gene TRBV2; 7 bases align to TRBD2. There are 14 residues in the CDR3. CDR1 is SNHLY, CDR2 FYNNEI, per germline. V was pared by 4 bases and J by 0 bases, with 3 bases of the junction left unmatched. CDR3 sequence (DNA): TGTGCCAGCAGTGGGGGAGGGTACTCCTACGAGCAGTACTTC. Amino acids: CASSGGGYSYEQYF.

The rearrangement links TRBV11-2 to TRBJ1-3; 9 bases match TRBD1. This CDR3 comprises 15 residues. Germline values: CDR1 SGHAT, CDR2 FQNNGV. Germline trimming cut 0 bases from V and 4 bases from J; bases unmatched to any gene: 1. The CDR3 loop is CASSLETGGGNTIYF. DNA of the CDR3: TGTGCCAGCAGCTTAGAAACAGGGGGCGGAAACACCATATATTTT.

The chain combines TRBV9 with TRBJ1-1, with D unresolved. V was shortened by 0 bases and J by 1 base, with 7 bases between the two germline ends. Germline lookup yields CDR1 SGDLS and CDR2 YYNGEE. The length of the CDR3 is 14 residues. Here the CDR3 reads CASSVVQSNTEAFF. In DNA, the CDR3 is TGTGCCAGCAGCGTAGTACAGTCGAACACTGAAGCTTTCTTT.

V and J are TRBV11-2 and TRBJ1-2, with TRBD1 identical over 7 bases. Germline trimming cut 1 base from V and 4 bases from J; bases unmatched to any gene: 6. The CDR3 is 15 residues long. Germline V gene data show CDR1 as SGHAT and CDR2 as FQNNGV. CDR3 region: CASSLVDRVGYGYTF. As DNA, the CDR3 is TGTGCCAGCAGCTTAGTCGACAGGGTAGGCTATGGCTACACCTTC.

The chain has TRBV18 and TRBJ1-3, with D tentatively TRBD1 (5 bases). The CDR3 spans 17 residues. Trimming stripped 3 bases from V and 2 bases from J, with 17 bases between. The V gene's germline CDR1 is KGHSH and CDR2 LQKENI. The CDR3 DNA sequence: TGTGCCAGCTCACCCCTGCTCTCAGGGCTGGCTGGAAACACCATATATTTT. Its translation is CASSPLLSGLAGNTIYF. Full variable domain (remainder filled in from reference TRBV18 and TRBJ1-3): NAGVMQNPRHLVRRRGQEARLRCSPMKGHSHVYWYRQLPEEGLKFMVYLQKENIIDESGMPKERFSAEFPKEGPSILRIQQVVRGDSAAYFCASSPLLSGLAGNTIYFGEGSWLTVV.

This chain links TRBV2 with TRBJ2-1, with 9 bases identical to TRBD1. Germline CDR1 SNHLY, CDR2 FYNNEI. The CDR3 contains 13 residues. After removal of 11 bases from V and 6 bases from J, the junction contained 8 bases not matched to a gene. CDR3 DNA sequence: TGTGCCGGGGGGACAGGGTCGAGCAATGAGCAGTTCTTC. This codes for CAGGTGSSNEQFF.

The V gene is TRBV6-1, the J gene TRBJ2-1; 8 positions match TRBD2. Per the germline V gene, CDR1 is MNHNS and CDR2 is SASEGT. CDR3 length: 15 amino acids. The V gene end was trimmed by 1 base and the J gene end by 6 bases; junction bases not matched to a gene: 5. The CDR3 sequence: CASSEVDGGANEQFF. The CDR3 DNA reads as TGTGCCAGCAGTGAAGTTGACGGGGGGGCCAATGAGCAGTTCTTC.

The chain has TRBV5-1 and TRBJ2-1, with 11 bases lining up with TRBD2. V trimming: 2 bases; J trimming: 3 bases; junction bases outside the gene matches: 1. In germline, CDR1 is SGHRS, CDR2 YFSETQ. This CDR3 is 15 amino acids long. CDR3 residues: CASSLLAGDYNEQFF. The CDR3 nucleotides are TGCGCCAGCAGCTTACTAGCGGGGGACTACAATGAGCAGTTCTTC.

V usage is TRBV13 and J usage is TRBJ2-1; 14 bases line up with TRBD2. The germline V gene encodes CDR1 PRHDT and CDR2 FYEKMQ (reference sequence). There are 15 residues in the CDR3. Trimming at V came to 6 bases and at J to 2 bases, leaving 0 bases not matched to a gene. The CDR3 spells CASRGLAGAYNEQFF. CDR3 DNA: TGTGCCAGCAGGGGACTAGCGGGGGCCTACAATGAGCAGTTCTTC.

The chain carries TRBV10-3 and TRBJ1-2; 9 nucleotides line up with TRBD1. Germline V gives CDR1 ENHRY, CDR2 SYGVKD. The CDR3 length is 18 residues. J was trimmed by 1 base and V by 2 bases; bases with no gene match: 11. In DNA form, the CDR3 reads TGTGCCATCAGTGAGGGACCCTTTAGGGACAGGGATAACTATGGCTACACCTTC. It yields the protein CAISEGPFRDRDNYGYTF.

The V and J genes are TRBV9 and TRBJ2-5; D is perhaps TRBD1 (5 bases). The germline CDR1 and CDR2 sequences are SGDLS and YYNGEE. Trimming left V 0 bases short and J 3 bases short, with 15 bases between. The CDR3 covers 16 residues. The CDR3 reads CASSVVSSAGKETQYF. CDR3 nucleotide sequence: TGTGCCAGCAGCGTAGTGTCTTCGGCAGGGAAAGAGACCCAGTACTTC.

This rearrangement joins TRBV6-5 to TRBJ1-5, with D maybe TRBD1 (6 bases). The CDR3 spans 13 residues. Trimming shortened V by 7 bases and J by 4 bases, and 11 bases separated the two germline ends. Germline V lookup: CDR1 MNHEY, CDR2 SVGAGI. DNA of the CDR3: TGTGCCAGCACCTATGACAGGAATCAGCCCCAGCATTTT. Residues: CASTYDRNQPQHF.

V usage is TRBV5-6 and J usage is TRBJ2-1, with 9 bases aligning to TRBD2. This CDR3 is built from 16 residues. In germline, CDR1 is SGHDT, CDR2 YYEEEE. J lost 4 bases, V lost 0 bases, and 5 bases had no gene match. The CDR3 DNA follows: TGTGCCAGCAGCTTGGATGCGACTAGCGGATACAATGAGCAGTTCTTC. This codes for CASSLDATSGYNEQFF.

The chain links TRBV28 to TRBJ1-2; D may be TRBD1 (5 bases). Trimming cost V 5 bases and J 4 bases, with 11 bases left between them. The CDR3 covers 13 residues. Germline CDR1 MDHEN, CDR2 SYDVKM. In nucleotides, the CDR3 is TGTGCCAGCAGTATCTCTGGGGCCTATGGCTACACCTTC. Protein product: CASSISGAYGYTF.

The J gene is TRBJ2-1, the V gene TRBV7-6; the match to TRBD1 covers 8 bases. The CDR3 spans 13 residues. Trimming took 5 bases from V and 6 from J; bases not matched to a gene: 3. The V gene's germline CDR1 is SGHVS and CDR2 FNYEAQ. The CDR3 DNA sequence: TGTGCCAGCAGCCCCGGACAGGGCAATGAGCAGTTCTTC. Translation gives CASSPGQGNEQFF.

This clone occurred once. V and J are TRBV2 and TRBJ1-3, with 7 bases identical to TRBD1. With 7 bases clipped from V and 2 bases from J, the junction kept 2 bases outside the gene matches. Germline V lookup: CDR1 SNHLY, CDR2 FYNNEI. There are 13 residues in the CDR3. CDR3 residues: CASTGTAGNTIYF. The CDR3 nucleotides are TGTGCCAGCACCGGGACAGCTGGAAACACCATATATTTT.

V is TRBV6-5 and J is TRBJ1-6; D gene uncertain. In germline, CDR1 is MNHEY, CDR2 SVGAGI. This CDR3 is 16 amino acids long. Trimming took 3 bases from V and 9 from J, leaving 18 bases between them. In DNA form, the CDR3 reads TGTGCCAGCAGTTATTTGATGAATAGCCCTACTTCACCCCTCCACTTT. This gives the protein CASSYLMNSPTSPLHF.

The DNA of the CDR3 is TGTGCCAGCAGCCTACAGGGGAGCCCTCTCGGTGGCTACACCTTC. This codes for CASSLQGSPLGGYTF. The rearrangement uses TRBV5-4 and TRBJ1-2, with TRBD1 identical over 7 bases. The V gene's germline CDR1 is SGHNT and CDR2 YYREEE (reference sequence). The CDR3 runs to 15 residues. V shed 4 bases and J 7 bases; nucleotides not matched to a gene: 13.

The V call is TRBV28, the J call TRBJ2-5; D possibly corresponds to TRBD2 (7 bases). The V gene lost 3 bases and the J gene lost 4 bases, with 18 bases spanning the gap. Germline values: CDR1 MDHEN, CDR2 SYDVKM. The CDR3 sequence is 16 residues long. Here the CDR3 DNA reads TGTGCCAGCAGTTTCCAAGGGGGGGGGACATCAGAGACCCAGTACTTC. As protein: CASSFQGGGTSETQYF. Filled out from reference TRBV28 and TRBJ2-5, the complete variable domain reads DVKVTQSSRYLVKRTGEKVFLECVQDMDHENMFWYRQDPGLGLRLIYFSYDVKMKEKGDIPEGYSVSREKKERFSLILESASTNQTSMYLCASSFQGGGTSETQYFGPGTRLLVL.